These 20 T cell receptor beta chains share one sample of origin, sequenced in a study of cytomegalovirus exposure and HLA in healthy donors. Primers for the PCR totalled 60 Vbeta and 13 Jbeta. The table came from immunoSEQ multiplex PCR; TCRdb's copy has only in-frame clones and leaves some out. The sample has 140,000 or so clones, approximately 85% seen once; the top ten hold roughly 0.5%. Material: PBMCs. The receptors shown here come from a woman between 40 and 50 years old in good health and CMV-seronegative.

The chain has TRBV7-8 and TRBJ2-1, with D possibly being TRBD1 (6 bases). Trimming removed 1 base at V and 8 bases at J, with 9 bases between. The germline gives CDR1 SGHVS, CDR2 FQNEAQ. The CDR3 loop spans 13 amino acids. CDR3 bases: TGTGCCAGCAGCTTAGAACAGGGCCATGAGCAGTTCTTC. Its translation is CASSLEQGHEQFF.

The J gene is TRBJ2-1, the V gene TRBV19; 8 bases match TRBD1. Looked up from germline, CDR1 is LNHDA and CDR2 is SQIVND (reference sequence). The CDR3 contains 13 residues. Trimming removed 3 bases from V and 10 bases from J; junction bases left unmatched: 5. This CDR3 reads CASSISGGPEQFF. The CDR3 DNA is TGTGCCAGTAGTATTTCAGGGGGCCCAGAGCAGTTCTTC.

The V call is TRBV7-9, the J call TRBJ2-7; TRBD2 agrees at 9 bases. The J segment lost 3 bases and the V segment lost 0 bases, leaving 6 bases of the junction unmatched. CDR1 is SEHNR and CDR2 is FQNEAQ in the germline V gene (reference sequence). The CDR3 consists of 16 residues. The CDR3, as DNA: TGTGCCAGCAGCTTAGCACTAGCGGGTAATTACTACGAGCAGTACTTC. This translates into CASSLALAGNYYEQYF.

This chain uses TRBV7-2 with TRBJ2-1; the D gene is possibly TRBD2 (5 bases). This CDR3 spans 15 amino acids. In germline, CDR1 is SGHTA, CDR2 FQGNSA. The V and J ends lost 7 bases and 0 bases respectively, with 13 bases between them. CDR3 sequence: CASTTSGTSYNEQFF. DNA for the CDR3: TGTGCCAGCACCACCAGCGGTACCTCCTACAATGAGCAGTTCTTC.

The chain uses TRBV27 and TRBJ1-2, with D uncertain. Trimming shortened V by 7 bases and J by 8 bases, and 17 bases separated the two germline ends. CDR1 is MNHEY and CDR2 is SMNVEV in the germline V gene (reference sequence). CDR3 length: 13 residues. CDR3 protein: CASKGHSEGGYTF. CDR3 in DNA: TGTGCCAGCAAAGGGCATTCAGAGGGCGGCTACACCTTC.

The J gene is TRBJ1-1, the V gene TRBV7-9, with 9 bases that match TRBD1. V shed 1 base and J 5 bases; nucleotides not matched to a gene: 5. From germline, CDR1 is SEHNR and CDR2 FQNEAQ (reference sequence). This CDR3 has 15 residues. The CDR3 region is CASSLGTGAGTEAFF. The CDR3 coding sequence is TGTGCCAGCAGCTTAGGGACAGGGGCGGGTACTGAAGCTTTCTTT.

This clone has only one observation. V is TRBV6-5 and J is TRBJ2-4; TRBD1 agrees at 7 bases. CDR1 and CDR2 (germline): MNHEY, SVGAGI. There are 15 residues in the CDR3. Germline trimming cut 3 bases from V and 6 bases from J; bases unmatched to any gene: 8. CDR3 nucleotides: TGTGCCAGCAGTTATTCGACAGGGCATGGAAACATTCAGTACTTC. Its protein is CASSYSTGHGNIQYF.

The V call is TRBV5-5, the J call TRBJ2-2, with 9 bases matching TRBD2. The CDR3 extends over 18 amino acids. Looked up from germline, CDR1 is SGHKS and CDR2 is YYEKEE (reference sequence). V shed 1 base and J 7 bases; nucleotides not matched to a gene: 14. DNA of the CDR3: TGTGCCAGCAGCTTGACGCCTAAAGCGGGAGGAGAGGACGGGGAGCTGTTTTTT. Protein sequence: CASSLTPKAGGEDGELFF. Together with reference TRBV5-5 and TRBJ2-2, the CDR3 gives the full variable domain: DAGVTQSPTHLIKTRGQQVTLRCSPISGHKSVSWYQQVLGQGPQFIFQYYEKEERGRGNFPDRFSARQFPNYSSELNVNALLLGDSALYLCASSLTPKAGGEDGELFFGEGSRLTVL.

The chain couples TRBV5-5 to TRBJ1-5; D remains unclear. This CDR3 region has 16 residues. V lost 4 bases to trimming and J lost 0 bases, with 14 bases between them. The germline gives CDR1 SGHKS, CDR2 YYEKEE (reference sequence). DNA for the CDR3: TGTGCCAGCAGCGTTTTTACATCGTATAGCAATCAGCCCCAGCATTTT. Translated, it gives CASSVFTSYSNQPQHF.

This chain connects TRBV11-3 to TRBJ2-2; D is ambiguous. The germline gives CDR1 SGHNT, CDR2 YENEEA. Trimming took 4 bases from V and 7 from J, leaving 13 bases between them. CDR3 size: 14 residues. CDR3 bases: TGTGCCAGCAGCTCCGTCCGCGGCGGCGGGGAGCTGTTTTTT. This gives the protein CASSSVRGGGELFF.

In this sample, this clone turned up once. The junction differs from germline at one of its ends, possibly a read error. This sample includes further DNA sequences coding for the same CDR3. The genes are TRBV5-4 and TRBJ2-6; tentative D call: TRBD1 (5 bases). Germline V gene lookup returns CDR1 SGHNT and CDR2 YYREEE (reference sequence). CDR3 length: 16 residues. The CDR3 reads CASSLNRRSGANVLTF. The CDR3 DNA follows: TGCGCCAGCAGCTTAAACAGGCGCTCTGGGGCCAACGTCCTGACTTTC.

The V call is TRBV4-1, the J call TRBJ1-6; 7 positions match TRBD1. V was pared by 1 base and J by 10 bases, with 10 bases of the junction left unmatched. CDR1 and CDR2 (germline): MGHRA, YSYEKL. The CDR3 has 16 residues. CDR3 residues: CASSQGQGGYTSPLHF. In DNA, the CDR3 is TGCGCCAGCAGCCAAGGACAAGGGGGCTATACATCACCCCTCCACTTT.

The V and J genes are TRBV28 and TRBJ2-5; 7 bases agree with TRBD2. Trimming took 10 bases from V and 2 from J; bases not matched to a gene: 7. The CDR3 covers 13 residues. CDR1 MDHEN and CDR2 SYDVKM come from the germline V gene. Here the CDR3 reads CATRDYRQETQYF. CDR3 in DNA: TGTGCCACCCGGGACTATCGACAAGAGACCCAGTACTTC.

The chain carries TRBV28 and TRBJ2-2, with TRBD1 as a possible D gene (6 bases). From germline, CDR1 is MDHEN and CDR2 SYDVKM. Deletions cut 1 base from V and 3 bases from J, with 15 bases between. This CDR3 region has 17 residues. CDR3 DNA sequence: TGTGCCAGCAGTTTATCCGGGACACCCATAGACACCGGGGAGCTGTTTTTT. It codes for CASSLSGTPIDTGELFF.

The CDR3 DNA reads as TGTGCCAGCAGCGTAGAACTAGTGAACGGTGAGCAGTTCTTC. This encodes CASSVELVNGEQFF. This chain connects TRBV9 to TRBJ2-1; possibly TRBD2 for D (5 bases). CDR1 and CDR2 (germline): SGDLS, YYNGEE. The CDR3 extends over 14 amino acids. V gave up 0 bases and J gave up 9 bases, with 13 bases separating them.

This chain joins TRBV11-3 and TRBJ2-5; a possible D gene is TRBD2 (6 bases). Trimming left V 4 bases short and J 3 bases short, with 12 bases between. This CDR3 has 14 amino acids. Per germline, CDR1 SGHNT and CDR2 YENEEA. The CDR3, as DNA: TGTGCCAGCAGCTCCCGGGGCGGGGAAGAGACCCAGTACTTC. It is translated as CASSSRGGEETQYF.

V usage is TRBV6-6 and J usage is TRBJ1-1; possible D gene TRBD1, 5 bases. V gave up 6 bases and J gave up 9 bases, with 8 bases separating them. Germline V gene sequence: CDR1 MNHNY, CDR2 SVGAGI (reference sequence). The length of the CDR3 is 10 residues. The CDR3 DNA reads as TGTGCCAGCAGGACAGATAAAGCTTTCTTT. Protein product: CASRTDKAFF.

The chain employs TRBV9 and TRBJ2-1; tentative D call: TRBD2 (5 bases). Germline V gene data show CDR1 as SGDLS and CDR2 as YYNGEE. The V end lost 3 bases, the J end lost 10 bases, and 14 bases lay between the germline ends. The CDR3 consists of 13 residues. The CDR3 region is CASSGVGGAEQFF. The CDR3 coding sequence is TGTGCCAGCAGCGGGGTCGGAGGAGCCGAGCAGTTCTTC.

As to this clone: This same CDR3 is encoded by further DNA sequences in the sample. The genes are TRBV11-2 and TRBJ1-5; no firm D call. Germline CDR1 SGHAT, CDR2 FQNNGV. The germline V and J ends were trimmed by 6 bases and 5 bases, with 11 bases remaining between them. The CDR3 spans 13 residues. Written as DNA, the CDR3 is TGTGCCAGCAGTCTCGGCGGGGATCAGCCCCAGCATTTT. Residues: CASSLGGDQPQHF.

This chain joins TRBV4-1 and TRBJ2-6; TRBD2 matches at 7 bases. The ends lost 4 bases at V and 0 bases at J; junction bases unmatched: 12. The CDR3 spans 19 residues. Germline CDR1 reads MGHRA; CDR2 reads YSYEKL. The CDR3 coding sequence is TGCGCCAGCAGCCCGTTAGGACTAGTGGGCAGCTCTGGGGCCAACGTCCTGACTTTC. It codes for CASSPLGLVGSSGANVLTF.